One and the same sample provided the 24 T cell receptor beta chains below, sequenced in a study of shared clonotypes between healthy human individuals (dated by TCRdb to the early 2020s). The library relied on the immunoSEQ multiplex PCR assay. TCRdb limited this immuneACCESS table to in-frame rearrangements with V and J called. A share of clones is missing; checked studies link under half to unresolved V genes, and the rest is unexplained. Counted in this sample were around 530,000 clones; 70% to 80% of them appeared once. Around 12% of the sample goes to the ten largest clones. The sequencing input was PBMCs. These receptors all come from a woman aged 40 to 55 in good health. Some clones in this sample may be carry-over from other donors' samples.

The chain combines TRBV28 with TRBJ1-2; D unresolved. V lost 5 bases, J lost 2 bases, and 15 bases lay in between. The CDR3 is 15 amino acids. The germline gives CDR1 MDHEN, CDR2 SYDVKM. In DNA, the CDR3 is TGTGCCAGCAGTACTTACACGGGGATCAACTATGGCTACACCTTC. Amino acid sequence: CASSTYTGINYGYTF.

The J gene is TRBJ1-5, the V gene TRBV27, with unresolved D. Germline-derived CDR1 and CDR2 are MNHEY and SMNVEV (reference sequence). V was trimmed by 4 bases and J by 9 bases, leaving 16 bases between them. The CDR3 covers 14 residues. This chain's CDR3 is CASSSLPGVGPQHF. The CDR3, as DNA: TGTGCCAGCAGTTCCTTGCCGGGAGTAGGGCCCCAGCATTTT.

The gene calls are TRBV5-1 and TRBJ2-5; 12 nucleotides align to TRBD2. CDR1 is SGHRS and CDR2 is YFSETQ in the germline V gene. V was clipped by 4 bases and J by 0 bases; unmatched bases: 4. This CDR3 is 16 amino acids long. The chain's CDR3 is CASSPRTSGDQETQYF. The CDR3 DNA reads TGCGCCAGCAGCCCGAGGACTAGCGGGGACCAAGAGACCCAGTACTTC. The full variable domain, with the rest looked up from reference TRBV5-1 and TRBJ2-5, is KAGVTQTPRYLIKTRGQQVTLSCSPISGHRSVSWYQQTPGQGLQFLFEYFSETQRNKGNFPGRFSGRQFSNSRSEMNVSTLELGDSALYLCASSPRTSGDQETQYFGPGTRLLVL.

The chain joins TRBV5-1 to TRBJ2-2; D may match TRBD1 or TRBD2 (5 bases each). V was shortened by 4 bases and J by 5 bases, with 15 bases between the two germline ends. Germline assignment: CDR1 SGHRS and CDR2 YFSETQ. CDR3 length: 15 residues. CDR3 DNA sequence: TGCGCCAGCAGCCGGGACCGACACAAAACCGGGGAGCTGTTTTTT. Translated, it gives CASSRDRHKTGELFF.

The V gene is TRBV20-1, the J gene TRBJ2-5, with D uncertain. Germline CDR1 reads DFQATT; CDR2 reads SNEGSKA (reference sequence). V lost 2 bases to trimming and J lost 5 bases, with 6 bases between them. CDR3 length equals 11 residues. CDR3 in amino acids: CSARLTETQYF. The CDR3, as DNA: TGCAGTGCTAGACTCACGGAGACCCAGTACTTC.

This chain joins TRBV7-2 and TRBJ2-1; a possible D gene is TRBD2 (5 bases). V was clipped by 5 bases and J by 3 bases, with 14 bases between them. CDR3 length equals 15 residues. CDR1 SGHTA and CDR2 FQGNSA come from the germline V gene. The CDR3 DNA reads as TGTGCCAGCAGCCGAGGGATGGGCCTCTACAATGAGCAGTTCTTC. Translated, it gives CASSRGMGLYNEQFF.

The chain links TRBV18 to TRBJ1-5; 7 bases match TRBD1. V was pared by 2 bases and J by 3 bases, with 4 bases of the junction left unmatched. CDR3 size: 15 residues. CDR1 KGHSH and CDR2 LQKENI come from the germline V gene. The CDR3 nucleotides are TGTGCCAGCTCACCAACGGGACAGCCCAATCAGCCCCAGCATTTT. This codes for CASSPTGQPNQPQHF.

The CDR3 region is CASLPSPQEYGYTF. The CDR3 DNA reads as TGCGCCAGCCTACCGTCACCCCAGGAATATGGCTACACCTTC. The genes are TRBV5-1 and TRBJ1-2; D remains ambiguous. Looked up from germline, CDR1 is SGHRS and CDR2 is YFSETQ. This CDR3 region has 14 residues. The V end lost 7 bases, the J end lost 5 bases, and 18 bases lay between the germline ends.

The gene calls are TRBV2 and TRBJ2-7; TRBD1 agrees at 11 bases. CDR1 and CDR2 from the germline V gene are SNHLY and FYNNEI. The V gene end was trimmed by 1 base and the J gene end by 3 bases; junction bases not matched to a gene: 5. The length of the CDR3 is 16 residues. The DNA of the CDR3 is TGTGCCAGCAGTGAAGGCCCCGGGACAGGGGGCTACGAGCAGTACTTC. Protein product: CASSEGPGTGGYEQYF.

J is TRBJ1-5 and V is TRBV10-3; D gene ambiguous. The germline gives CDR1 ENHRY, CDR2 SYGVKD. The CDR3 totals 15 residues. The V end was cut by 0 bases, the J end by 1 base, with 7 bases between. The CDR3 region is CAISESTISNQPQHF. DNA of the CDR3: TGTGCCATCAGTGAGTCGACAATAAGCAATCAGCCCCAGCATTTT.

The chain employs TRBV11-2 and TRBJ2-1; the match to TRBD2 covers 9 bases. Germline V gene data show CDR1 as SGHAT and CDR2 as FQNNGV. J was trimmed by 7 bases and V by 5 bases; bases with no gene match: 9. The CDR3 loop spans 15 amino acids. CDR3: CASSPIAGGGNEQFF. The DNA for the CDR3 is TGTGCCAGCAGCCCCATTGCGGGAGGGGGGAATGAGCAGTTCTTC.

This clone was counted between two and nine times. The chain employs TRBV6-1 and TRBJ2-7, with 9 bases identical to TRBD1. CDR1 and CDR2 (germline): MNHNS, SASEGT. CDR3 length: 17 residues. Losses at the gene ends were 1 base for V and 6 bases for J; bases not matched to a gene: 13. The CDR3 DNA follows: TGTGCCAGCAGTGAAGGAACGGGACAGGGAAAGACGTTCGAGCAGTACTTC. Its protein product is CASSEGTGQGKTFEQYF.

This sequence joins TRBV9 and TRBJ2-1; D gene uncertain. V was pared by 4 bases and J by 2 bases, with 10 bases between. Germline assignment: CDR1 SGDLS and CDR2 YYNGEE. This CDR3 is built from 14 residues. CDR3 in amino acids: CASSTAEAYNEQFF. CDR3 sequence (DNA): TGTGCCAGCAGCACCGCTGAAGCCTACAATGAGCAGTTCTTC.

This clone has more than one count but fewer than ten. The V and J genes are TRBV28 and TRBJ1-2, with TRBD1 identical over 9 bases. J lost 7 bases, V lost 6 bases, and 18 bases had no gene match. CDR3 length: 17 amino acids. Germline values: CDR1 MDHEN, CDR2 SYDVKM. The CDR3 protein is CASSPEGTGHLISGYTF. DNA for the CDR3: TGTGCCAGCAGCCCTGAAGGGACAGGGCACCTTATCTCTGGCTACACCTTC.

With regard to this clone: A read error may produce the germline difference seen at one junction end. The CDR3: CAWSFGGADVMTF. DNA for the CDR3: TGTGCCTGGAGTTTTGGTGGGGCCGACGTCATGACTTTC. This sequence joins TRBV30 and TRBJ2-6, with a weak D call TRBD1 (5 bases). Germline CDR1 is GTSNPN and CDR2 is SVGIG (reference sequence). This CDR3 region has 13 residues.

This clone was picked up one time. The chain has TRBV9 and TRBJ2-5; TRBD1 might be the D (5 bases). The CDR3 extends over 16 amino acids. The germline V gene has CDR1 SGDLS and CDR2 YYNGEE. V lost 3 bases, J lost 4 bases, and 19 bases lay in between. The CDR3 is CASSAEARRGRETQYF. Written as DNA, the CDR3 is TGTGCCAGCAGCGCCGAGGCCAGAAGGGGCAGAGAGACCCAGTACTTC.

The CDR3 protein is CASSPPGTVGQGHGYTF. DNA of the CDR3: TGTGCCAGCAGTCCACCTGGGACGGTGGGACAGGGGCATGGCTACACCTTC. The J gene is TRBJ1-2, the V gene TRBV28; 10 nucleotides match TRBD1. The CDR3 runs 17 residues. V was clipped by 5 bases and J by 6 bases; unmatched bases: 15. Germline-derived CDR1 and CDR2 are MDHEN and SYDVKM.

This chain joins TRBV10-3 and TRBJ2-7; TRBD2 matches 8 bases. The CDR3 totals 13 residues. Germline loops: CDR1 ENHRY, CDR2 SYGVKD. J was trimmed by 3 bases and V by 8 bases; bases with no gene match: 6. The CDR3 coding sequence is TGTGCCATCTCCTTAGCGGGAATCTACGAGCAGTACTTC. It translates to CAISLAGIYEQYF.

This clone has a single count. The chain links TRBV29-1 to TRBJ1-2; D possibly corresponds to TRBD1 (6 bases). The germline V and J ends were trimmed by 3 bases and 0 bases, with 8 bases remaining between them. The CDR3 is made up of 13 amino acids. Germline V lookup: CDR1 SQVTM, CDR2 ANQGSEA. The CDR3 sequence: CSVDRGSNYGYTF. The CDR3 DNA reads TGCAGCGTTGACAGGGGATCTAACTATGGCTACACCTTC.

This clone appeared a single time. V and J are TRBV6-6 and TRBJ2-1; the match to TRBD1 covers 10 bases. CDR3 length: 15 residues. Germline V lookup: CDR1 MNHNY, CDR2 SVGAGI (reference sequence). The ends lost 4 bases at V and 6 bases at J; junction bases unmatched: 6. The CDR3 DNA sequence: TGTGCCAGCAGTTTCGGACAGGGGGAGGGCAATGAGCAGTTCTTC. Translated, it gives CASSFGQGEGNEQFF.

This chain joins TRBV28 and TRBJ1-1, with 8 bases identical to TRBD1. The V gene end was trimmed by 10 bases and the J gene end by 5 bases; junction bases not matched to a gene: 21. Germline-derived CDR1 and CDR2 are MDHEN and SYDVKM. This CDR3 is 17 amino acids long. CDR3 in DNA: TGTGCCATCGACCCGGACAGGGACCGTATTTTGAGAACTGAAGCTTTCTTT. As protein: CAIDPDRDRILRTEAFF.

This chain uses TRBV25-1 with TRBJ2-5, with D unresolved. The J call is in doubt because the DNA end fits TRBJ2-7 better. Germline V gene lookup returns CDR1 MGHDK and CDR2 SYGVNS. There are 15 residues in the CDR3. The CDR3 region has the DNA TGTGCCAGCAGTGATGGGTTGGGTCCTTCTGGCGAGCAGTACTTC. This translates into CASSDGLGPSGEQYF.

The chain has TRBV2 and TRBJ1-5; 7 nucleotides line up with TRBD1. This CDR3 has 14 residues. The trim removed 9 bases at V and 7 bases at J, leaving 12 bases unmatched. In germline, CDR1 is SNHLY, CDR2 FYNNEI. The CDR3 is CASYQGVVGQPQHF. The CDR3 coding sequence is TGTGCCAGTTACCAGGGGGTGGTTGGGCAGCCCCAGCATTTT.

This clone was counted many times. Other DNA sequences from this sample encode an identical CDR3 as well. The genes are TRBV7-6 and TRBJ2-3, with a possible D match to TRBD1 (6 bases). This CDR3 spans 17 amino acids. V lost 0 bases and J lost 0, with 13 bases in between. The germline CDR1 and CDR2 sequences are SGHVS and FNYEAQ. The DNA of the CDR3 is TGTGCCAGCAGCTTAGCGGGGGCAGGCTCTAGCACAGATACGCAGTATTTT. It translates to CASSLAGAGSSTDTQYF.